One sample yielded the 11 T cell receptor beta chains listed below, sequenced in a study of T cells in Graves' hyperthyroidism and ophthalmopathy. The source material, RNA transcripts, was used to amplify TCR beta CDR3 regions. The study used the HTBI primer set for a first-round RT-PCR of the TCR CDR3. TCRdb reanalysed the multiplex PCR reads using MiXCR and keeps one entry per CDR3 protein. The sample lists approximately 420,000 distinct CDR3 sequences; around 13% were seen once. The source material was blood. The receptors shown here come from a woman under 30 with Graves' hyperthyroidism.

In this sample, this clonotype turned up many times. This rearrangement joins TRBV7-8 to TRBJ2-1; D not resolved. This CDR3 has 15 amino acids. CDR1 is SGHVS and CDR2 is FQNEAQ in the germline V gene. V lost 1 base to trimming and J lost 6 bases, with 13 bases between them. CDR3 nucleotide sequence: TGTGCCAGCAGCTTAGACCAGGATTGGGGCAATGAGCAGTTCTTC. This gives the protein CASSLDQDWGNEQFF.

At least ten counts were recorded for this clonotype. CDR3 DNA: TGTGCCAGCAGCGTCGGGCTACTTGAAAAACTGTTTTTT. This gives the protein CASSVGLLEKLFF. The gene calls are TRBV11-2 and TRBJ1-4; D is unresolved. This CDR3 spans 13 amino acids. Trimming took off 5 bases at V and 7 bases at J, with 11 bases between the two ends. Germline V CDR1 and CDR2: SGHAT, FQNNGV.

This clonotype was seen repeatedly, ten times or more. The V call is TRBV2, the J call TRBJ1-5; unclear D gene. This CDR3 has 13 amino acids. Germline CDR1 is SNHLY and CDR2 is FYNNEI. V was clipped by 6 bases and J by 1 base, with 7 bases between them. This CDR3 is CASREDSNQPQHF. The CDR3 coding sequence is TGTGCCAGCAGGGAGGACAGCAATCAGCCCCAGCATTTT.

This clonotype appeared a few times. A read error may produce the germline difference seen at one junction end. This chain connects TRBV12-3 or TRBV12-4 to TRBJ2-2; D may be TRBD1 (5 bases). The CDR3 totals 17 residues. The CDR3 is CASSLQVLGPNTRELFF. The CDR3 bases are TGTGCCAGTTCCCTACAGGTCTTGGGTCCGAACACCAGGGAGCTGTTTTTT.

This clonotype came up a few times. CDR3 sequence (DNA): TGTGCCAGCAGCGTAGGTTCGTGGACCCTTGCGGATGAGCAGTTCTTC. Protein: CASSVGSWTLADEQFF. V usage is TRBV9 and J usage is TRBJ2-1; D call uncertain. V shed 0 bases and J shed 8 bases, with 18 bases lying between them. CDR1 SGDLS and CDR2 YYNGEE come from the germline V gene. The CDR3 is 16 amino acids.

This clonotype has a count of ten or more. This rearrangement joins TRBV2 to TRBJ1-5; D might be TRBD1 (6 bases). The V and J ends lost 5 bases and 5 bases respectively, with 13 bases between them. The CDR3 contains 14 residues. CDR1 and CDR2 (germline): SNHLY, FYNNEI. CDR3 nucleotides: TGTGCCAGCAGTACAACAGGGTGGGATCAGCCCCAGCATTTT. It is translated as CASSTTGWDQPQHF.

The rearrangement uses TRBV4-1 and TRBJ2-1; D ambiguous. Deletions cut 1 base from V and 7 bases from J, with 5 bases between. CDR1 is MGHRA and CDR2 is YSYEKL in the germline V gene. The CDR3 runs 12 residues. In nucleotides, the CDR3 is TGCGCCAGCAGCCAAGTTTTGAATGAGCAGTTCTTC. Protein: CASSQVLNEQFF.

This chain links TRBV6-2 or TRBV6-3 with TRBJ2-7; TRBD2 agrees at 10 bases. The trim removed 0 bases at V and 3 bases at J, leaving 5 bases unmatched. CDR1 and CDR2 (germline): MNHEY, SVGEGT. This CDR3 is built from 16 residues. In DNA form, the CDR3 reads TGTGCCAGCAGTTACTCGAGGCCTAGCGGGAGCTACGAGCAGTACTTC. It specifies CASSYSRPSGSYEQYF.

This clonotype was detected ten times or more. This chain joins TRBV7-9 and TRBJ1-2, with TRBD1 as a possible D gene (5 bases). Germline CDR1 reads SEHNR; CDR2 reads FQNEAQ (reference sequence). Deletions cut 5 bases from V and 0 bases from J, with 10 bases between. This CDR3 spans 14 amino acids. The CDR3 region is CASSDDRANYGYTF. In nucleotides, the CDR3 is TGTGCCAGCAGCGACGACAGAGCTAACTATGGCTACACCTTC.

The table lists this clonotype with a few counts. The chain joins TRBV27 to TRBJ2-2; the D is unclear. Trimming cost V 3 bases and J 0 bases, with 5 bases left between them. Germline V gene lookup returns CDR1 MNHEY and CDR2 SMNVEV (reference sequence). The CDR3 contains 14 residues. The DNA for the CDR3 is TGTGCCAGCAGTTTGACCGCGAACACCGGGGAGCTGTTTTTT. Translating it yields CASSLTANTGELFF.

This clonotype was seen only a few times. V usage is TRBV5-1 and J usage is TRBJ1-2, with TRBD1 as a possible D gene (6 bases). This CDR3 contains 14 residues. Trimming removed 1 base at V and 6 bases at J, with 13 bases between. Germline CDR1 and CDR2: SGHRS and YFSETQ. This chain's CDR3 is CASSLNRQADGYTF. The CDR3 DNA follows: TGCGCCAGCAGCTTGAATAGACAGGCGGATGGCTACACCTTC.